A single T cell receptor (beta chain) is shown here with its context. Its antigen is as yet unknown. Germline CDR1 reads WNHNN; CDR2 reads SYGVQD (reference sequence). This CDR3 comprises 19 residues. The V segment lost 4 bases and the J segment 0 bases; nucleotides outside the gene matches: 12. These data originate in a study of shared clonotypes between healthy human individuals. For the study at large: A few men and two women, aged 18 to 49, were donors.

The study, taken as a whole, reports: Limitation of the genetic and exposure-history diversity represented came from the few donors. Estimated clonotype richness was generally higher in naive than memory subsets.

TCRdb's copy holds only in-frame clones and misses some; the assay was immunoSEQ multiplex PCR. The sample has hundreds of thousands of clones; 90% to 97% are singletons. In the naive CD8 group, cells lacked CD45RO and were positively selected for CCR7, so terminally differentiated effector memory CD45RA+ cells were left out. The receptor's source is a woman aged 25-40 years in good health. V gene TRBV10-1 combines with J gene TRBJ2-3; 11 bases match TRBD2. The specimen was naive CD8+ T cells sorted from blood. As DNA, the CDR3 is TGCGCCAGCAGTGGACCAACCCAGGGACTAGCGGCTAGCACAGATACGCAGTATTTT. Translation gives CASSGPTQGLAASTDTQYF.